This T cell receptor beta chain appears in the sequencing data of a study of T cell repertoires in cytomegalovirus infection. Background on the study: Through public TCR beta signatures, both CMV infection and matching HLA type were indicated.

With respect to this clonotype: The antigen is unknown.

Each CDR3 protein gets one entry after TCRdb re-called the reads with MiXCR. The sample yields roughly 990,000 distinct CDR3 sequences, roughly 31% seen once. V shed 10 bases and J shed 4 bases, with 13 bases lying between them. This CDR3 spans 12 amino acids. Germline V gives CDR1 LNHDA, CDR2 SQIVND (reference sequence). Study-level findings and limits: Carriers of CMV and the relevant HLA type were discriminated by public TCR beta frequency. Dominating the ex vivo response were HLA-C-restricted CMV-specific TCR beta clonotypes.

The J gene is TRBJ1-1, the V gene TRBV19; D is undetermined. This clonotype was sampled from a human donor in good health (CMV status not recorded). Some clones in this sample may be carry-over from other donors' samples. The sample here was cultured CD8+ T cells from PBMCs, taken from culture after CMV antigen stimulation. CDR3 protein: CATTEGSTEAFF. CDR3 DNA sequence: TGTGCCACCACCGAGGGCAGCACTGAAGCTTTCTTT.